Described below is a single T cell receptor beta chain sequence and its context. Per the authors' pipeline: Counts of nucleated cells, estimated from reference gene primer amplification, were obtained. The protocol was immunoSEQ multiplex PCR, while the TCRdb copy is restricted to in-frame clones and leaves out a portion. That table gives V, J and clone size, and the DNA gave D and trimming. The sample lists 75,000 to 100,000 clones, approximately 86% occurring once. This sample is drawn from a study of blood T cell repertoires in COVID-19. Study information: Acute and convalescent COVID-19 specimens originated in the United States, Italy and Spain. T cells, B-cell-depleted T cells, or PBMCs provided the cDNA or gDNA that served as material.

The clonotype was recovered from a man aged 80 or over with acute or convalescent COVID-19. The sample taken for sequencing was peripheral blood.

The CDR3 DNA sequence: TGTGCCAGCAGTTACTCCTCGGGACAGGGCTATGAGCAGTTCTTC. Translation gives CASSYSSGQGYEQFF. The chain links TRBV6-6 to TRBJ2-1; 9 bases match TRBD1. Germline CDR1 reads MNHNY; CDR2 reads SVGAGI (reference sequence). The J segment lost 8 bases and the V segment lost 0 bases, leaving 5 bases of the junction unmatched. The CDR3 contains 15 residues.